This record concerns one TCR beta chain sequence. The antigen is not known. Here immunoSEQ multiplex PCR was the method, and the copy in TCRdb shows in-frame clones only, minus some. The repertoire holds around 77,000 clones, with 60% to 80% as singletons. The sample is drawn from a study of OX40 agonist ivuxolimab in advanced cancers. Looking at the study overall: Dose-escalation patients' cancers were hepatocellular carcinoma, melanoma, renal cell or head and neck cancer. Findings and caveats of the study: Average numbers of expanded clones were greater in CD8+ T cells than in CD4+.

This TCR came from an adult with an advanced solid tumor such as melanoma, head and neck, liver or kidney cancer. The material was CD4+ or CD8+ T cells sorted from blood, obtained in a trial of the OX40 agonist ivuxolimab.

CDR3 sequence: CASSIGDRNNSPLHF. As DNA, the CDR3 is TGTGCCAGTAGTATCGGGGACAGAAATAATTCACCCCTCCACTTT. V and J are TRBV19 and TRBJ1-6, with 7 bases that match TRBD1. The CDR3 loop spans 15 amino acids. Per the germline V gene, CDR1 is LNHDA and CDR2 is SQIVND (reference sequence). V gave up 3 bases and J gave up 5 bases; unmatched junction bases: 4.